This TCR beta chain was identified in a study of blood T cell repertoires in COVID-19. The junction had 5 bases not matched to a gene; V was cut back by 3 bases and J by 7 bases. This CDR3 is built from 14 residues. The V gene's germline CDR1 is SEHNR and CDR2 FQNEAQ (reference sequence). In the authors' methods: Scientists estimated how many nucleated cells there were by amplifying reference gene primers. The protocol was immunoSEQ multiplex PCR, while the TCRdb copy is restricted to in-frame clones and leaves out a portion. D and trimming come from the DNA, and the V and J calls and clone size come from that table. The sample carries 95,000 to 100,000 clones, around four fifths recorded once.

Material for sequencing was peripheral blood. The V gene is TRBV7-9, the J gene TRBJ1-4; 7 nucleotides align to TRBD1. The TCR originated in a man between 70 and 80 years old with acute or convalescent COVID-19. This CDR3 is CASSLTAGGEKLFF. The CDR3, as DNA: TGTGCCAGCAGCTTGACAGCAGGGGGTGAAAAACTGTTTTTT. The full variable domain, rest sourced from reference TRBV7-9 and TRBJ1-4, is DTGVSQNPRHKITKRGQNVTFRCDPISEHNRLYWYRQTLGQGPEFLTYFQNEAQLEKSRLLSDRFSAERPKGSFSTLEIQRTEQGDSAMYLCASSLTAGGEKLFFGSGTQLSVL.